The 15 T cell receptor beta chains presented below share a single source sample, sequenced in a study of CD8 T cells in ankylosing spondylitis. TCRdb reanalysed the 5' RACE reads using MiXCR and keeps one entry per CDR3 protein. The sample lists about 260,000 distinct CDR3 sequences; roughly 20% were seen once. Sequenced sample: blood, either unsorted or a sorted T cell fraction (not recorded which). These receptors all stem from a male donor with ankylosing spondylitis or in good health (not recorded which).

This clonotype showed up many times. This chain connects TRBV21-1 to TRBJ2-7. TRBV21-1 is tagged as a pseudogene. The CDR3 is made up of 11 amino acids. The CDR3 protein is CASSSYYEQYV. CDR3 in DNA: TGTGCCAGCAGCTCCTACTACGAGCAGTACGTC.

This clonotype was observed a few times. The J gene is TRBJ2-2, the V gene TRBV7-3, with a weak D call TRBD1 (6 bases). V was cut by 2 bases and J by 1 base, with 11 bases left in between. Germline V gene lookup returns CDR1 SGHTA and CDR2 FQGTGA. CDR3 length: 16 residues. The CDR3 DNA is TGTGCCAGCAGCTTACAAGGGGGAAGGAACACCGGGGAGCTGTTTTTT. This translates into CASSLQGGRNTGELFF.

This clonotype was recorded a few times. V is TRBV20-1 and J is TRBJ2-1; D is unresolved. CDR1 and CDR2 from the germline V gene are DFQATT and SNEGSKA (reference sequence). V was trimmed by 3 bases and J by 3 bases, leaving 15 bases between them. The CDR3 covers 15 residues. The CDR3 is CSASDLTAGYNEQFF. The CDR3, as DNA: TGCAGTGCTAGTGACTTGACGGCCGGCTACAATGAGCAGTTCTTC.

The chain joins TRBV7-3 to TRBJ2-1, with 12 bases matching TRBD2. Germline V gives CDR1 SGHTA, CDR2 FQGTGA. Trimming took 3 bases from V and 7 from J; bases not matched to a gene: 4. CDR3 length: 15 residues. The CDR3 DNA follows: TGTGCCAGCAGCTTCGGACTAGCGGGAATGAATGAGCAGTTCTTC. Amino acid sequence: CASSFGLAGMNEQFF.

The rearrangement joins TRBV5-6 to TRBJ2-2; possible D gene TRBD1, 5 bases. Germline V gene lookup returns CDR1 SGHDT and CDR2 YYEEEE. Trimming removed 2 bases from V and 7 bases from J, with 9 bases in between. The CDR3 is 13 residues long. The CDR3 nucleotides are TGTGCCAGCAGCTTAGGTGGACACGGGGAGCTGTTTTTT. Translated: CASSLGGHGELFF.

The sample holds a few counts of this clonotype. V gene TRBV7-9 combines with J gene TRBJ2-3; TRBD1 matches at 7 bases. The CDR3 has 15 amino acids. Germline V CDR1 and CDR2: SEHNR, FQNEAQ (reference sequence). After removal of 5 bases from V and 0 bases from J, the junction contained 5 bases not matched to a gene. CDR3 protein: CASSQGQTSTDTQYF. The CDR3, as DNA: TGTGCCAGCAGCCAGGGACAGACTAGCACAGATACGCAGTATTTT. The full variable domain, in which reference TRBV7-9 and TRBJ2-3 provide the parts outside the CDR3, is DTGVSQNPRHKITKRGQNVTFRCDPISEHNRLYWYRQTLGQGPEFLTYFQNEAQLEKSRLLSDRFSAERPKGSFSTLEIQRTEQGDSAMYLCASSQGQTSTDTQYFGPGTRLTVL.

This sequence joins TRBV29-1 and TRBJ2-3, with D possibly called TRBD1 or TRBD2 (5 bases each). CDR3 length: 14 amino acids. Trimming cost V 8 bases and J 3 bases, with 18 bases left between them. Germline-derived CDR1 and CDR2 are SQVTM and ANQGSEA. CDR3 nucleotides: TGCAGCCACGTGGGGATGGGGGTGACAGATACGCAGTATTTT. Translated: CSHVGMGVTDTQYF.

CDR3 region: CASSLAGGLYEQYV. CDR3 coding DNA: TGTGCCAGCAGTTTGGCGGGAGGGCTCTACGAGCAGTACGTC. The chain is built from TRBV27 and TRBJ2-7; 9 positions agree with TRBD2. Looked up from germline, CDR1 is MNHEY and CDR2 is SMNVEV (reference sequence). The junction had 3 bases not matched to a gene; V was cut back by 3 bases and J by 3 bases. The CDR3 consists of 14 residues.

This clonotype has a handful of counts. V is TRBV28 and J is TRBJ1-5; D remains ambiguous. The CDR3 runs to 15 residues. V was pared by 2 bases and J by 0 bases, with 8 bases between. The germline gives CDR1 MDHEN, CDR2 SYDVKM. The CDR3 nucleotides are TGTGCCAGCAGTTTAGACACCTATAGCAATCAGCCCCAGCATTTT. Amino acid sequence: CASSLDTYSNQPQHF.

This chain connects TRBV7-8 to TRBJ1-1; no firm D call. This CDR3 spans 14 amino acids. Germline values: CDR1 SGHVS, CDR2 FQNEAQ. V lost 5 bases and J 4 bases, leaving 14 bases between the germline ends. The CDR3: CASSALPGITEAFF. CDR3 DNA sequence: TGTGCCAGCAGCGCCCTCCCTGGAATCACTGAAGCTTTCTTT.

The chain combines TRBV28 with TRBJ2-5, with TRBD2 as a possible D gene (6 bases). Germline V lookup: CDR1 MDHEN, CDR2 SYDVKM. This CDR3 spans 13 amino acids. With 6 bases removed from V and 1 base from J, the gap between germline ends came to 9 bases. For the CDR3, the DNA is TGTGCCAGCAGGGGACTGCCCCAAGAGACCCAGTACTTC. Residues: CASRGLPQETQYF.

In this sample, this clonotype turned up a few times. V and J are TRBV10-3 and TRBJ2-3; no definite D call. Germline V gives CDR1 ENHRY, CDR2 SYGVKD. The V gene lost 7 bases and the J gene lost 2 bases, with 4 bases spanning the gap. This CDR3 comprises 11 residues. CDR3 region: CAIMDTDTQYF. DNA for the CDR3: TGTGCCATCATGGACACAGATACGCAGTATTTT.

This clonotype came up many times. The CDR3 loop is CSVRGFPSRDTQYF. CDR3 DNA: TGCAGCGTCCGGGGGTTTCCTAGTCGGGATACGCAGTATTTT. J is TRBJ2-3 and V is TRBV29-1, with a possible D match to TRBD2 (6 bases). V was trimmed by 6 bases and J by 6 bases, leaving 19 bases between them. The CDR3 is 14 amino acids. Germline CDR1 reads SQVTM; CDR2 reads ANQGSEA.

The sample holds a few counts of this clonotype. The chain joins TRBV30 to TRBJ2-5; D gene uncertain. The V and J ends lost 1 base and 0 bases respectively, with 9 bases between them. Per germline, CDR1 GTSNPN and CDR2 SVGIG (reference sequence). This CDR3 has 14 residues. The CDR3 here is CAWSGAAYQETQYF. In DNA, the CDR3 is TGTGCCTGGAGTGGGGCTGCTTACCAAGAGACCCAGTACTTC.

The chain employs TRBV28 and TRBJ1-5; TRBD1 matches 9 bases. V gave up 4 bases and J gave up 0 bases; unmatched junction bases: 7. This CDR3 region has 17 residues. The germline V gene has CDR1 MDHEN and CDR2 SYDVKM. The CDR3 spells CASSSGQGRDSNQPQHF. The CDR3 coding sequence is TGTGCCAGCAGTTCAGGACAGGGGCGGGATAGCAATCAGCCCCAGCATTTT.